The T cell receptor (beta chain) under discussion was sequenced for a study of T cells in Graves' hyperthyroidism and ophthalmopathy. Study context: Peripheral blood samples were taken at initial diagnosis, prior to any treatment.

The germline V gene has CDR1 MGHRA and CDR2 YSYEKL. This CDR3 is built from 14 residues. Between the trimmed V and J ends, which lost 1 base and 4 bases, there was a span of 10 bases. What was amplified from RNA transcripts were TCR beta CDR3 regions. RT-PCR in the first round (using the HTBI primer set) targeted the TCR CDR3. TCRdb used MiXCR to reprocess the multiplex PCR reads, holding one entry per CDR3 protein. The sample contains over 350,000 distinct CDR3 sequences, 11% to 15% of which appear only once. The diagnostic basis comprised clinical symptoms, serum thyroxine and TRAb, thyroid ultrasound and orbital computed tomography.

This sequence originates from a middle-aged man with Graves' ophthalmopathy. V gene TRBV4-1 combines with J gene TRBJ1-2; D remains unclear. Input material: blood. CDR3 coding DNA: TGCGCCAGCAGCCAAGGGTCCGGGGTCTATGGCTACACCTTC. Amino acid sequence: CASSQGSGVYGYTF.